Presented here are 26 T cell receptor beta chains from one specimen sequenced in a study of immune cell composition in non-small cell lung cancer. Clones were sequenced by immunoSEQ multiplex PCR, and TCRdb holds only the in-frame ones, with some missing. The sample has about 5,600 clones, 78% seen once. Sequenced sample: lung tumor tissue. The receptors shown here come from a human donor with non-small cell lung cancer.

The rearrangement uses TRBV5-6 and TRBJ2-3; D possibly corresponds to TRBD1 (5 bases). The CDR3 is made up of 12 amino acids. V was shortened by 2 bases and J by 14 bases, with 15 bases between the two germline ends. Germline lookup yields CDR1 SGHDT and CDR2 YYEEEE. CDR3 loop: CASSFLQGSGYF. The CDR3 DNA follows: TGTGCCAGCAGCTTTCTGCAGGGTTCGGGGTATTTT.

The genes are TRBV20-1 and TRBJ2-1; D unclear. The CDR3 covers 11 residues. Trimming left V 3 bases short and J 6 bases short, with 6 bases between. Germline assignment: CDR1 DFQATT and CDR2 SNEGSKA (reference sequence). CDR3: CSASSFNEQFF. DNA for the CDR3: TGCAGTGCTAGCAGTTTCAATGAGCAGTTCTTC.

The table lists this clone with a count of one. The rearrangement links TRBV6-5 to TRBJ2-5; tentative D call: TRBD1 (5 bases). The CDR3 runs 12 residues. CDR1 MNHEY and CDR2 SVGAGI come from the germline V gene. The germline V and J ends were trimmed by 5 bases and 7 bases, with 11 bases remaining between them. The CDR3 nucleotides read TGTGCCAGCAGTAGGGCCCAGGGGACCCAGTACTTC. Translation: CASSRAQGTQYF.

The chain links TRBV7-6 to TRBJ1-2; 8 bases agree with TRBD1. The CDR3 has 12 amino acids. The germline CDR1 and CDR2 sequences are SGHVS and FNYEAQ. V shed 8 bases, J shed 8 bases, and the junction held 7 bases outside the gene matches. DNA for the CDR3: TGTGCCAGCGCTGGACAGGGAGACGGCTACACCTTC. Translating it yields CASAGQGDGYTF.

The table lists this clone with a count of one. The chain employs TRBV7-2 and TRBJ2-1, with TRBD1 identical over 7 bases. This CDR3 contains 15 residues. The V gene's germline CDR1 is SGHTA and CDR2 FQGNSA. The trim removed 5 bases at V and 6 bases at J, leaving 10 bases unmatched. The CDR3 spells CASSIDRVAFNEQFF. The CDR3 DNA reads TGTGCCAGCAGCATTGACAGGGTGGCTTTCAATGAGCAGTTCTTC.

This rearrangement joins TRBV7-6 to TRBJ2-5, with a possible D match to TRBD2 (6 bases). The CDR3 loop spans 15 amino acids. The V gene lost 1 base and the J gene lost 5 bases, with 14 bases spanning the gap. The germline gives CDR1 SGHVS, CDR2 FNYEAQ. The CDR3 loop reads CASSLVSGGGETQYF. The DNA of the CDR3 is TGTGCCAGCAGCTTAGTTAGCGGTGGTGGGGAGACCCAGTACTTC. Full variable domain (outside the CDR3, taken from reference TRBV7-6 and TRBJ2-5): GAGVSQSPRYKVTKRGQDVALRCDPISGHVSLYWYRQALGQGPEFLTYFNYEAQQDKSGLPNDRFSAERPEGSISTLTIQRTEQRDSAMYRCASSLVSGGGETQYFGPGTRLLVL.

Here the CDR3 DNA reads TGCGCCAGCAGCCCTACGACAGGGGATAATTCACCCCTCCACTTT. Protein sequence: CASSPTTGDNSPLHF. The rearrangement joins TRBV4-1 to TRBJ1-6, with 8 bases aligning to TRBD1. Germline-derived CDR1 and CDR2 are MGHRA and YSYEKL. V was clipped by 4 bases and J by 5 bases; unmatched bases: 4. CDR3 length equals 15 residues.

The chain links TRBV15 to TRBJ2-2, with TRBD1 matching over 7 bases. V was clipped by 1 base and J by 6 bases; unmatched bases: 2. Germline CDR1 and CDR2: LNHNV and YYDKDF (reference sequence). This CDR3 region has 14 residues. The CDR3 loop reads CATSRVQGSGELFF. The CDR3 DNA reads TGTGCCACCAGCAGAGTACAGGGGTCCGGGGAGCTGTTTTTT.

The gene calls are TRBV7-3 and TRBJ2-3; D is possibly TRBD1 (6 bases). V gave up 0 bases and J gave up 4 bases, with 11 bases separating them. The CDR3 loop spans 15 amino acids. Germline assignment: CDR1 SGHTA and CDR2 FQGTGA. The chain's CDR3 is CASSLTGADADTQYF. CDR3 coding DNA: TGTGCCAGCAGCTTAACGGGGGCGGACGCAGATACGCAGTATTTT.

Worth noting for this clone: The germline gene is not matched at one end of the junction; a read error may be the cause. The chain links TRBV30 to TRBJ1-2; TRBD1 is a possible D gene (6 bases). CDR1 and CDR2 (germline): GTSNPN, SVGIG (reference sequence). The CDR3 spans 11 residues. CDR3 protein: CAWSHGQIFHF. The CDR3 bases are TGTGCCTGGAGCCATGGACAGATCTTCCACTTC.

The V and J genes are TRBV7-8 and TRBJ1-2; D is unclear. The CDR3 runs to 15 residues. Per germline, CDR1 SGHVS and CDR2 FQNEAQ. V was cut by 3 bases and J by 8 bases, with 19 bases left in between. Here the CDR3 DNA reads TGTGCCAGCAGCTTCATCAGGTCGGCGGGAGGAGGCTACACCTTC. Translated, it gives CASSFIRSAGGGYTF.

A few counts support this clone. This chain connects TRBV30 to TRBJ2-2; 9 bases line up with TRBD1. The germline CDR1 and CDR2 sequences are GTSNPN and SVGIG (reference sequence). V lost 0 bases, J lost 3 bases, and 2 bases stayed unmatched. This CDR3 is built from 15 residues. The CDR3 protein is CAWSVGTGHTGELFF. The CDR3 bases are TGTGCCTGGAGTGTAGGGACAGGGCACACCGGGGAGCTGTTTTTT.

The V and J genes are TRBV6-1 and TRBJ1-4; 11 positions match TRBD1. This CDR3 region has 15 residues. V was pared by 1 base and J by 7 bases, with 2 bases of the junction left unmatched. CDR1 MNHNS and CDR2 SASEGT come from the germline V gene. This CDR3 reads CASSEGGTGGEKLFF. The CDR3 DNA sequence: TGTGCCAGCAGTGAAGGAGGGACAGGGGGTGAAAAACTGTTTTTT.

The gene calls are TRBV28 and TRBJ2-1; 7 nucleotides agree with TRBD1. The V segment lost 7 bases and the J segment 1 base; nucleotides outside the gene matches: 4. CDR3 length: 14 residues. The V gene's germline CDR1 is MDHEN and CDR2 SYDVKM. The CDR3, as DNA: TGTGCCAGCAACGGCAGGGGGTCCTACAATGAGCAGTTCTTC. The encoded protein is CASNGRGSYNEQFF.

The rearrangement joins TRBV7-8 to TRBJ2-7, with TRBD2 matching over 10 bases. This CDR3 is 16 amino acids long. The V segment lost 1 base and the J segment 3 bases; nucleotides outside the gene matches: 6. Germline V gene lookup returns CDR1 SGHVS and CDR2 FQNEAQ. For the CDR3, the DNA is TGTGCCAGCAGCTTAGTATCTAGCGGGGGATACTACGAGCAGTACTTC. Amino acids: CASSLVSSGGYYEQYF.

CDR3 sequence: CASSLKPGQGASYEQYF. In DNA, the CDR3 is TGTGCCAGCAGTCTCAAACCGGGACAGGGGGCGTCTTACGAGCAGTACTTC. The gene calls are TRBV16 and TRBJ2-7; 12 bases map to TRBD1. The junction had 13 bases not matched to a gene; V was cut back by 6 bases and J by 4 bases. Per the germline V gene, CDR1 is KGHSY and CDR2 is FQNENV. CDR3 length equals 17 residues.

The V gene is TRBV5-4, the J gene TRBJ1-4; weak D call: TRBD1 (6 bases). Trimming shortened V by 4 bases and J by 8 bases, and 12 bases separated the two germline ends. Germline CDR1 SGHNT, CDR2 YYREEE (reference sequence). The CDR3 runs 13 residues. The DNA of the CDR3 is TGTGCCAGCAGCCCCCAGGGGAAGGAAAAACTGTTTTTT. Protein product: CASSPQGKEKLFF.

The chain links TRBV5-1 to TRBJ2-3, with TRBD2 identical over 11 bases. The ends lost 5 bases at V and 3 bases at J; junction bases unmatched: 8. The germline V gene has CDR1 SGHRS and CDR2 YFSETQ. The CDR3 has 16 amino acids. Here the CDR3 reads CASRPTSGVTTDTQYF. In DNA form, the CDR3 reads TGCGCCAGCAGACCGACTAGCGGGGTGACTACAGATACGCAGTATTTT.

This clone has only a few counts. The chain carries TRBV6-4 and TRBJ1-5, with no clear D. Per the germline V gene, CDR1 is MRHNA and CDR2 is SNTAGT. V shed 3 bases and J shed 4 bases, with 10 bases lying between them. The CDR3 has 14 amino acids. CDR3 in amino acids: CASSEVPGNQPQHF. CDR3 nucleotides: TGTGCCAGCAGTGAGGTCCCGGGTAATCAGCCCCAGCATTTT.

This clone has just one count. The J gene is TRBJ2-3, the V gene TRBV14, with D tentatively TRBD1 (5 bases). V lost 0 bases and J 4 bases, leaving 17 bases between the germline ends. The CDR3 is 17 amino acids. Germline assignment: CDR1 SGHDN and CDR2 FVKESK. As DNA, the CDR3 is TGTGCCAGCAGCCAAGATAACAGGAGAGACCTCCCAGATACGCAGTATTTT. Translating it yields CASSQDNRRDLPDTQYF.

V and J are TRBV5-4 and TRBJ2-2, with D possibly TRBD1 on 5 matching bases. The CDR3 is 15 residues long. Trimming removed 0 bases from V and 6 bases from J, with 12 bases in between. Germline V gene sequence: CDR1 SGHNT, CDR2 YYREEE (reference sequence). CDR3 residues: CASSLGPTVSGELFF. The CDR3 DNA reads TGTGCCAGCAGCTTGGGTCCGACAGTCTCCGGGGAGCTGTTTTTT.

This clone was observed a few times. The rearrangement uses TRBV11-2 and TRBJ1-5; TRBD1 might be the D (5 bases). The length of the CDR3 is 15 residues. V was clipped by 1 base and J by 5 bases, with 12 bases between them. Germline V CDR1 and CDR2: SGHAT, FQNNGV. The CDR3 spells CASSLVSGMDQPQHF. In DNA form, the CDR3 reads TGTGCCAGCAGCTTAGTGTCAGGGATGGATCAGCCCCAGCATTTT.

The chain couples TRBV27 to TRBJ2-3; a possible D gene is TRBD1 (5 bases). The CDR3 has 16 residues. Deletions cut 4 bases from V and 0 bases from J, with 14 bases between. Germline-derived CDR1 and CDR2 are MNHEY and SMNVEV (reference sequence). The CDR3, as DNA: TGTGCCAGCAGTTGGACACCTAGTTCTAGCACAGATACGCAGTATTTT. Translation: CASSWTPSSSTDTQYF.

This chain's CDR3 is CASSERASTDTQYF. The CDR3, as DNA: TGCGCCAGTTCCGAGCGCGCTAGCACAGATACGCAGTATTTT. This sequence joins TRBV5-1 and TRBJ2-3; no definite D call. Trimming stripped 8 bases from V and 0 bases from J, with 13 bases between. The CDR3 is made up of 14 amino acids. Germline-derived CDR1 and CDR2 are SGHRS and YFSETQ.

The rearrangement joins TRBV5-6 to TRBJ1-2; D is unresolved. CDR1 is SGHDT and CDR2 is YYEEEE in the germline V gene. The CDR3 covers 12 residues. Trimming took 0 bases from V and 6 from J, leaving 6 bases between them. The CDR3 spells CASSLARDGYTF. The CDR3 bases are TGTGCCAGCAGCTTGGCTCGGGATGGCTACACCTTC. Full variable domain (outside the CDR3, taken from reference TRBV5-6 and TRBJ1-2): DAGVTQSPTHLIKTRGQQVTLRCSPKSGHDTVSWYQQALGQGPQFIFQYYEEEERQRGNFPDRFSGHQFPNYSSELNVNALLLGDSALYLCASSLARDGYTFGSGTRLTVV.

This chain uses TRBV7-2 with TRBJ2-7; TRBD1 might be the D (5 bases). Trimming left V 6 bases short and J 0 bases short, with 12 bases between. The germline V gene has CDR1 SGHTA and CDR2 FQGNSA. This CDR3 contains 14 residues. The CDR3 nucleotides are TGTGCCAGCAGGACGACAGTAAACTCCTACGAGCAGTACTTC. It specifies CASRTTVNSYEQYF.